The next 2 T cell receptor beta chains were all read from a single sample in a study of blood T cell repertoires in COVID-19. Assay: immunoSEQ multiplex PCR; the TCRdb copy retains only in-frame clones and omits some. The profile shows under 250,000 clones, nearly 90% of them singletons. The sample consisted of PBMCs or T cells enriched from blood (not recorded which). Receptors were obtained from a woman in her twenties or thirties with acute COVID-19.

Remarks on this clone: Its ends do not fully match the called genes, so a read error is possible. J is TRBJ2-3 and V is TRBV19; weak D call: TRBD2 (5 bases). CDR3 length equals 16 residues. Per the germline V gene, CDR1 is LNHDA and CDR2 is SQIVND (reference sequence). Here the CDR3 reads CASSKKGAGLADTQYF. The CDR3 region has the DNA TGTGCCAGCAGTAAGAAGGGAGCCGGTTTGGCAGATACGCAGTATTTT.

V is TRBV12-5 and J is TRBJ1-1; 7 bases agree with TRBD1. Germline assignment: CDR1 LGHNT and CDR2 FRNRAP. The CDR3 is made up of 15 amino acids. V trimming: 0 bases; J trimming: 1 base; junction bases outside the gene matches: 2. The CDR3 protein is CASGLVAGGNTEAFF. The CDR3 region has the DNA TGTGCTAGTGGTTTGGTAGCAGGGGGGAACACTGAAGCTTTCTTT.